Presented here are 13 T cell receptor beta chains from one specimen sequenced in a study of blood T cells in healthy people across ages. Then a second PCR, running roughly 6 to 11 cycles, was carried out with a sample-barcoded 5' primer and a J-beta primer mix. TCRdb independently ran MiXCR on the 5' RACE reads; one entry per CDR3 protein. This table holds 750,000 to 1,000,000 distinct CDR3 sequences, about 28% found once. The sample was also reused in another study, on T cells of mothers and their children.

The sample comprised blood. The source is a woman between 35 and 50 years old in good health.

This clonotype was counted many times. CDR3 residues: CASSTGFKNIQYF. The CDR3 region has the DNA TGTGCCAGCAGTACGGGGTTCAAAAACATTCAGTACTTC. This rearrangement joins TRBV6-5 to TRBJ2-4, with D possibly TRBD2 on 5 matching bases. The CDR3 length is 13 residues. Germline loops: CDR1 MNHEY, CDR2 SVGAGI. V lost 5 bases, J lost 3 bases, and 8 bases lay in between.

The V call is TRBV5-1, the J call TRBJ2-4; 7 bases are shared with TRBD1. The CDR3 runs to 15 residues. V dropped 4 bases and J dropped 13; count of bases not matched to a gene: 17. The germline V gene encodes CDR1 SGHRS and CDR2 YFSETQ. As DNA, the CDR3 is TGCGCCAGCAGCCTAGACAGGGACCCCTACAATGAGCAGTACTTC. It specifies CASSLDRDPYNEQYF.

The CDR3: CSARSTAHYEQYF. The CDR3 DNA follows: TGCAGTGCTAGGTCGACAGCTCACTACGAGCAGTACTTC. This chain connects TRBV20-1 to TRBJ2-7, with a weak D call TRBD1 (5 bases). This CDR3 spans 13 amino acids. From germline, CDR1 is DFQATT and CDR2 SNEGSKA (reference sequence). V lost 3 bases to trimming and J lost 3 bases, with 12 bases between them.

This chain connects TRBV20-1 to TRBJ2-3; 8 positions agree with TRBD2. Unmatched junction bases numbered 5, after V lost 6 bases and J lost 0 bases. This CDR3 is built from 14 residues. The V gene's germline CDR1 is DFQATT and CDR2 SNEGSKA (reference sequence). This CDR3 reads CSANSGDSTDTQYF. DNA of the CDR3: TGCAGTGCCAATAGCGGGGACAGCACAGATACGCAGTATTTT.

This clonotype has a handful of counts. The chain links TRBV6-5 to TRBJ2-3, with D perhaps TRBD2 (6 bases). V lost 3 bases and J lost 2, with 12 bases in between. This CDR3 is built from 15 residues. The germline V gene has CDR1 MNHEY and CDR2 SVGAGI. The CDR3 nucleotides are TGTGCCAGCAGTTATTGGGCGGGAAACACAGATACGCAGTATTTT. Translation gives CASSYWAGNTDTQYF.

The V gene is TRBV10-3, the J gene TRBJ1-6; a possible D gene is TRBD1 (5 bases). Trimming took 9 bases from V and 5 from J, leaving 11 bases between them. Per the germline V gene, CDR1 is ENHRY and CDR2 is SYGVKD. CDR3 length equals 13 residues. In DNA form, the CDR3 reads TGTGCCATGGGGGAGCTAGATAATTCACCCCTCCACTTT. Amino acid sequence: CAMGELDNSPLHF.

This clonotype was picked up a small number of times. The CDR3 is CASSLGALFLDQETQYF. In nucleotides, the CDR3 is TGTGCCAGCAGCTTAGGGGCCTTGTTCTTAGACCAAGAGACCCAGTACTTC. This chain uses TRBV7-9 with TRBJ2-5; D is uncertain. Germline lookup yields CDR1 SEHNR and CDR2 FQNEAQ (reference sequence). This CDR3 spans 17 amino acids. Trimming took off 1 base at V and 0 bases at J, with 15 bases between the two ends.

This clonotype was counted once. At one end, the junction sequence differs from germline, possibly due to a read error. The chain is built from TRBV6-1 and TRBJ1-2; TRBD1 aligns across 7 bases. In germline, CDR1 is MNHNS, CDR2 SASEGT. The CDR3 is made up of 16 amino acids. CDR3 amino acids: CASSEASRQGRGGCTF. CDR3 nucleotides: TGTGCCAGCAGTGAAGCGTCGCGACAGGGTAGAGGCGGCTGCACCTTC.

CDR3 coding DNA: TGTGCCAGCAGCTTAGGAGTGACTACCTACAATGAGCAGTTCTTC. Amino acid sequence: CASSLGVTTYNEQFF. The J gene is TRBJ2-1, the V gene TRBV7-9, with a weak D call TRBD2 (5 bases). Germline CDR1 and CDR2: SEHNR and FQNEAQ (reference sequence). Trimming removed 1 base from V and 2 bases from J, with 9 bases in between. This CDR3 comprises 15 residues.

This clonotype was counted a few times. The chain recombines TRBV5-6 with TRBJ1-4; 8 bases map to TRBD1. The V and J ends lost 0 bases and 6 bases, in that order; junction bases with no gene match: 4. Germline V gene sequence: CDR1 SGHDT, CDR2 YYEEEE. The length of the CDR3 is 15 residues. The CDR3 sequence: CASSLGTGGYEKLFF. The CDR3 nucleotides are TGTGCCAGCAGCTTGGGAACAGGGGGATATGAAAAACTGTTTTTT. Looking up the rest from reference TRBV5-6 and TRBJ1-4 gives the full variable domain: DAGVTQSPTHLIKTRGQQVTLRCSPKSGHDTVSWYQQALGQGPQFIFQYYEEEERQRGNFPDRFSGHQFPNYSSELNVNALLLGDSALYLCASSLGTGGYEKLFFGSGTQLSVL.

This clonotype showed up just once. The chain recombines TRBV5-6 with TRBJ1-6; the D gene is possibly TRBD1 (5 bases). CDR1 is SGHDT and CDR2 is YYEEEE in the germline V gene. V was trimmed by 4 bases and J by 10 bases, leaving 27 bases between them. CDR3 length: 18 amino acids. CDR3 in DNA: TGTGCCAGCAGCCGTCTCAGGGCGGGGGAGGTATCAGGATCACCCCTCCACTTT. Translated, it gives CASSRLRAGEVSGSPLHF.

This clonotype turned up a few times. The genes are TRBV12-3 or TRBV12-4 and TRBJ2-3; TRBD1 is a possible D gene (6 bases). The V gene lost 0 bases and the J gene lost 2 bases, with 9 bases spanning the gap. This CDR3 contains 15 residues. CDR3 residues: CASSLAGANTDTQYF. CDR3 sequence (DNA): TGTGCCAGCAGTTTAGCGGGGGCGAACACAGATACGCAGTATTTT.

This clonotype has ten or more counts. The chain has TRBV6-2 or TRBV6-3 and TRBJ2-5; D call uncertain. The V gene lost 3 bases and the J gene lost 5 bases, with 13 bases spanning the gap. The CDR3 contains 14 residues. Germline assignment: CDR1 MNHEY and CDR2 SVGEGT. As DNA, the CDR3 is TGTGCCAGCAGTTATTCACGGGTGATCGAGACCCAGTACTTC. It is translated as CASSYSRVIETQYF.